These 9 T cell receptor beta chains were all obtained from the same sample, sequenced in a study of identical twins. Via MiXCR, TCRdb re-called the 5' RACE reads, giving one row per CDR3 protein. The sample contains approximately 150,000 distinct CDR3 sequences, 3.5% of which appear only once. The specimen was memory T cells sorted from blood. The receptors shown here come from a man aged 18 to 29 in good health.

This clonotype was counted ten times or more. The chain is built from TRBV5-1 and TRBJ2-7; maybe TRBD2 (5 bases). Trimming cost V 4 bases and J 3 bases, with 14 bases left between them. The CDR3 has 14 residues. Looked up from germline, CDR1 is SGHRS and CDR2 is YFSETQ. The CDR3 protein is CASSLTEAVYEQYF. Written as DNA, the CDR3 is TGCGCCAGCAGCCTCACGGAGGCCGTCTACGAGCAGTACTTC.

The sample holds many counts of this clonotype. V is TRBV24-1 and J is TRBJ2-5; tentatively, D is TRBD1 (6 bases). This CDR3 contains 15 residues. V gave up 1 base and J gave up 2 bases, with 10 bases separating them. Germline-derived CDR1 and CDR2 are KGHDR and SFDVKD. In DNA form, the CDR3 reads TGTGCCACCAGTGATTTAAGGGGGACACAAGAGACCCAGTACTTC. Its translation is CATSDLRGTQETQYF.

Ten or more counts support this clonotype. The rearrangement links TRBV20-1 to TRBJ2-3, with 10 bases aligning to TRBD2. Unmatched junction bases numbered 5, after V lost 8 bases and J lost 3 bases. The germline V gene encodes CDR1 DFQATT and CDR2 SNEGSKA (reference sequence). CDR3 size: 13 residues. CDR3 coding DNA: TGCAGTACACCGGGACTAGCGACAGATACGCAGTATTTT. It codes for CSTPGLATDTQYF.

This clonotype was counted ten times or more. The chain is built from TRBV5-6 and TRBJ2-2; D remains ambiguous. In germline, CDR1 is SGHDT, CDR2 YYEEEE. CDR3 length equals 14 residues. Trimming left V 0 bases short and J 1 base short, with 4 bases between. CDR3 bases: TGTGCCAGCAGCTTGGTACAGAACACCGGGGAGCTGTTTTTT. Translating gives CASSLVQNTGELFF.

This clonotype was detected ten times or more. In nucleotides, the CDR3 is TGTGCCAGCAGTACTCGAAGGGGGCGCACTGAAGCTTTCTTT. Protein product: CASSTRRGRTEAFF. This sequence joins TRBV28 and TRBJ1-1; TRBD1 agrees at 7 bases. Trimming removed 5 bases from V and 4 bases from J; junction bases left unmatched: 7. The V gene's germline CDR1 is MDHEN and CDR2 SYDVKM. The length of the CDR3 is 14 residues.

The table lists this clonotype with many counts. The V call is TRBV20-1, the J call TRBJ2-7, with 7 bases fitting TRBD1. V dropped 5 bases and J dropped 2; count of bases not matched to a gene: 6. The CDR3 length is 13 residues. Germline lookup yields CDR1 DFQATT and CDR2 SNEGSKA (reference sequence). Written as DNA, the CDR3 is TGCAGTGCTGTTCCGGGACAGCCCTACGAGCAGTACTTC. Amino acid sequence: CSAVPGQPYEQYF.

This clonotype was recorded at least ten times. The chain joins TRBV5-1 to TRBJ2-1; no reliable D call. Germline CDR1 is SGHRS and CDR2 is YFSETQ. V was shortened by 0 bases and J by 7 bases, with 17 bases between the two germline ends. The CDR3 sequence is 16 residues long. This CDR3 is CASSLEEKWVGNEQFF. The CDR3 nucleotides read TGCGCCAGCAGCTTGGAGGAGAAATGGGTGGGGAATGAGCAGTTCTTC.

This clonotype was recorded many times. V and J are TRBV7-6 and TRBJ2-3; weak D call: TRBD1 (6 bases). Germline CDR1 SGHVS, CDR2 FNYEAQ. CDR3 length: 15 amino acids. V was clipped by 10 bases and J by 0 bases, with 17 bases between them. The CDR3 is CAIATGLGSTDTQYF. CDR3 DNA sequence: TGTGCCATCGCAACAGGGTTGGGGAGCACAGATACGCAGTATTTT.

This clonotype was counted ten times or more. The chain joins TRBV9 to TRBJ2-1; tentatively, D is TRBD2 (5 bases). The CDR3 length is 16 residues. Trimming cost V 3 bases and J 9 bases, with 22 bases left between them. CDR1 SGDLS and CDR2 YYNGEE come from the germline V gene. The CDR3 nucleotides read TGTGCCAGCAGCGCGCAGAGGGCCGGTAGAGTAGGTGAGCAGTTCTTC. Translation gives CASSAQRAGRVGEQFF.